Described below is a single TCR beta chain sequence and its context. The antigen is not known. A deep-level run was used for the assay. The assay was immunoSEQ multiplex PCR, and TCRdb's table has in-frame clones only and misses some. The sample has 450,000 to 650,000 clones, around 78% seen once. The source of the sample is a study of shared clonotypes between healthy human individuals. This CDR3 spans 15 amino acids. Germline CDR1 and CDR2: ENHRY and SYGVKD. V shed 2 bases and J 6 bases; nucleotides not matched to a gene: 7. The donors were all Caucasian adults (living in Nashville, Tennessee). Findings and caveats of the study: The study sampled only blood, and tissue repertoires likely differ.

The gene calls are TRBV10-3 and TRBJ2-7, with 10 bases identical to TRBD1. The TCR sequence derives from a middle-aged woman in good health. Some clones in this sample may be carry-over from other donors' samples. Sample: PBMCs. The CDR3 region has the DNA TGTGCCATCAGTGAGACCCGGGACAGGGGAGGCGAGCAGTACTTC. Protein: CAISETRDRGGEQYF.